These T cell receptor beta chains were read from a single sample in a study of identifying expanded T cells in peripheral blood. Clones were read by immunoSEQ multiplex PCR, and TCRdb kept only the in-frame ones, dropping some. The table lists 75,000 to 95,000 clones, approximately 90% of them singletons. The material sequenced was blood. Every receptor here comes from a person between 18 and 69 years old in good health. The CDR3 runs from the conserved cysteine through the conserved F or W. D genes are given only for firm matches. Clone size is stated in some rows and not others, as once, few, many or a class when expanded.

j_gene | abundance | v_gene | d_gene | CDR3aa | CDR3nt
TRBJ2-1 | . | TRBV6-5 | . | CASRPSGVNEQFF | TGTGCCAGCAGGCCCTCCGGGGTTAATGAGCAGTTCTTC
TRBJ2-3 | . | TRBV5-5 | TRBD2 | CASSTGLAGLTDTQYF | TGTGCCAGCAGCACGGGACTAGCGGGACTCACAGATACGCAGTATTTT
TRBJ1-5 | . | TRBV10-3 | . | CAISEAGTSRGQPQHF | TGTGCCATCAGTGAGGCCGGGACCTCAAGGGGTCAGCCCCAGCATTTT
TRBJ2-2 | . | TRBV10-1 | . | CASSAPSTGELFF | TGCGCCAGCAGTGCCCCGTCCACCGGGGAGCTGTTTTTT
TRBJ1-1 | . | TRBV5-1 | . | CASSLEAPRNTEAFF | TGCGCCAGCAGCTTGGAAGCACCGAGGAACACTGAAGCTTTCTTT
TRBJ2-2 | . | TRBV30 | TRBD2 | CAWKVKAAGGNTGELFF | TGTGCCTGGAAGGTGAAAGCGGCGGGGGGGAACACCGGGGAGCTGTTTTTT
TRBJ1-2 | . | TRBV30 | . | CAWSLGLDMNYGYTF | TGTGCCTGGAGCCTAGGCTTGGACATGAACTATGGCTACACCTTC
TRBJ1-3 | . | TRBV7-2 | . | CASSLVPGPGNTIYF | TGTGCCAGCAGCTTAGTTCCAGGACCCGGAAACACCATATATTTT
TRBJ2-2 | . | TRBV5-1 | . | CASSLDRTDGELFF | TGCGCCAGCAGCCTCGACAGGACCGACGGGGAGCTGTTTTTT
TRBJ2-2 | once | TRBV9 | . | CASSSRTRELFF | TGTGCCAGCAGCTCTCGAACTAGGGAGCTGTTTTTT
TRBJ1-2 | . | TRBV4-3 | TRBD1 | CASSQDPGTGGKVYGYTF | TGCGCCAGCAGCCAAGATCCCGGGACAGGGGGCAAGGTCTATGGCTACACCTTC
TRBJ2-6 | . | TRBV7-9 | . | CASSHRQGGGANVLTF | TGTGCCAGCAGCCATCGACAGGGAGGTGGGGCCAACGTCCTGACTTTC
TRBJ1-2 | . | TRBV5-1 | . | CASSPTGSGGGYTF | TGCGCCAGCAGCCCGACAGGCTCCGGGGGGGGCTACACCTTC
TRBJ1-1 | . | TRBV7-9 | . | CASSRPVDSNTEAFF | TGTGCCAGCAGCCGGCCCGTTGACAGTAACACTGAAGCTTTCTTT
TRBJ2-3 | . | TRBV6-4 | TRBD2 | CASSALRRAGDHTDTQYF | TGTGCCAGCAGTGCCCTCAGGCGAGCGGGAGACCACACAGATACGCAGTATTTT
TRBJ2-1 | . | TRBV27 | . | CASRQWDGTEQFF | TGTGCCAGCCGACAGTGGGATGGGACGGAGCAGTTCTTC
TRBJ2-7 | . | TRBV11-2 | . | CASSLGGQALYEQYF | TGTGCCAGCAGCTTAGGGGGGCAGGCGCTCTACGAGCAGTACTTC
TRBJ2-5 | . | TRBV7-2 | . | CASSPTGHHQYF | TGTGCCAGCAGCCCGACCGGTCATCACCAGTACTTC
TRBJ1-1 | . | TRBV5-1 | . | CASSPLVVRGYTEAFF | TGCGCCAGCAGCCCATTGGTAGTCAGGGGATACACTGAAGCTTTCTTT
TRBJ1-1 | . | TRBV18 | TRBD1 | CASSPPGQVDTEAFF | TGTGCCAGCTCACCACCGGGACAGGTAGACACTGAAGCTTTCTTT
TRBJ1-6 | few | TRBV30 | . | CAWSVIPQRGPLHF | TGTGCCTGGAGTGTAATACCCCAACGGGGACCCCTCCACTTT
TRBJ2-4 | . | TRBV14 | . | CASSQGGSINIQYF | TGTGCCAGCAGCCAAGGGGGTAGCATAAACATTCAGTACTTC
TRBJ2-5 | few | TRBV2 | . | CASSDWGGHQETQYF | TGTGCCAGCAGTGACTGGGGGGGGCACCAAGAGACCCAGTACTTC
TRBJ2-7 | . | TRBV11-1 | . | CASSSRAPDYEQYF | TGTGCCAGCAGCTCCCGAGCACCGGACTACGAGCAGTACTTC